Listed below are T cell receptor beta chains from one sample, sequenced in a study of T cell repertoires in aging, cancer and after chemotherapy. MiXCR, applied by TCRdb to the multiplex PCR reads, yields one record per CDR3 protein. The sample has 400 to 550 distinct CDR3 sequences, under 35% seen once. Sequencing was done on a sample of blood. These receptors originate from a human donor with a blood cancer. The conserved cysteine and the conserved F or W are not part of the CDR3 here. The D gene is left open where the match is weak.

CDR3 length: 12; J gene: TRBJ1-2; V gene: TRBV19; D gene: NA; CDR3 protein: ASSIEGDAWGYT
CDR3 length: 10; J gene: TRBJ1-5; V gene: TRBV19; D gene: NA; CDR3 protein: ASRSSNQPQH
CDR3 length: 11; J gene: TRBJ2-1; V gene: TRBV14; D gene: NA; CDR3 protein: ASSRNHYNEQF
CDR3 length: 13; J gene: TRBJ2-5; V gene: TRBV12-3/TRBV12-4; D gene: NA; CDR3 protein: ASSIGTPFRETQY
CDR3 length: 12; J gene: TRBJ1-1; V gene: TRBV6-2/TRBV6-3; D gene: NA; CDR3 protein: ASRLTLLNTEAF
CDR3 length: 13; J gene: TRBJ2-3; V gene: TRBV12-3/TRBV12-4; D gene: NA; CDR3 protein: ASSQIRSSTDTQY
CDR3 length: 16; J gene: TRBJ2-6; V gene: TRBV2; D gene: NA; CDR3 protein: ASRKDIRGSSGANVLT
CDR3 length: 15; J gene: TRBJ2-2; V gene: TRBV21-1; D gene: NA; CDR3 protein: ASSRGRGAANTGELF
CDR3 length: 14; J gene: TRBJ2-5; V gene: TRBV29-1; D gene: TRBD2; CDR3 protein: SVEDVRLAGEETQY
CDR3 length: 11; J gene: TRBJ1-3; V gene: TRBV10-3; D gene: NA; CDR3 protein: VIAGRSGNTIY
CDR3 length: 9; J gene: TRBJ1-1; V gene: TRBV28; D gene: NA; CDR3 protein: ASGVNTEAF
CDR3 length: 12; J gene: TRBJ2-5; V gene: TRBV5-1; D gene: NA; CDR3 protein: ASSLGASEETQY
CDR3 length: 12; J gene: TRBJ2-2; V gene: TRBV7-9; D gene: TRBD1; CDR3 protein: ASSSGQGDGELF
CDR3 length: 11; J gene: TRBJ2-5; V gene: TRBV11-3; D gene: NA; CDR3 protein: ASSLDARETQY
CDR3 length: 12; J gene: TRBJ1-5; V gene: TRBV6-6; D gene: NA; CDR3 protein: ASSYVTGGQPQH
CDR3 length: 11; J gene: TRBJ2-3; V gene: TRBV6-1; D gene: TRBD2; CDR3 protein: ASFGLGGGTQY
CDR3 length: 11; J gene: TRBJ1-5; V gene: TRBV20-1; D gene: NA; CDR3 protein: SATREPGGPQH
CDR3 length: 11; J gene: TRBJ1-5; V gene: TRBV10-1; D gene: NA; CDR3 protein: ASSRGPNQPQH
CDR3 length: 11; J gene: TRBJ2-3; V gene: TRBV30; D gene: NA; CDR3 protein: AWSPDLKHTQY
CDR3 length: 12; J gene: TRBJ2-1; V gene: TRBV12-3/TRBV12-4; D gene: TRBD2; CDR3 protein: ASIPGTSGGEQF
CDR3 length: 14; J gene: TRBJ1-5; V gene: TRBV4-1; D gene: NA; CDR3 protein: ASSQDGGLGNQPQH
CDR3 length: 12; J gene: TRBJ1-5; V gene: TRBV28; D gene: TRBD1; CDR3 protein: ASRTGGGDQPQH
CDR3 length: 11; J gene: TRBJ2-1; V gene: TRBV6-1; D gene: NA; CDR3 protein: ASSYSGSDEQF
CDR3 length: 12; J gene: TRBJ1-1; V gene: TRBV27; D gene: NA; CDR3 protein: ASSSAGVNTEAF
CDR3 length: 11; J gene: TRBJ1-4; V gene: TRBV29-1; D gene: TRBD1; CDR3 protein: SVEGQGGEKLF
CDR3 length: 12; J gene: TRBJ2-2; V gene: TRBV20-1; D gene: TRBD1; CDR3 protein: SAGQGPHTGELF
CDR3 length: 11; J gene: TRBJ2-2; V gene: TRBV19; D gene: TRBD2; CDR3 protein: ATTSGGAGELF
CDR3 length: 13; J gene: TRBJ2-7; V gene: TRBV10-1; D gene: NA; CDR3 protein: ASSESILPTYEQY
CDR3 length: 12; J gene: TRBJ1-2; V gene: TRBV9; D gene: NA; CDR3 protein: ASSIGEFSFGYT
CDR3 length: 17; J gene: TRBJ2-1; V gene: TRBV20-1; D gene: TRBD1; CDR3 protein: SARVLRVRGPGSYNEQF
CDR3 length: 13; J gene: TRBJ1-6; V gene: TRBV6-5; D gene: TRBD1; CDR3 protein: ASSYSTGGWTPLH
CDR3 length: 10; J gene: TRBJ2-5; V gene: TRBV19; D gene: NA; CDR3 protein: ATRQAGETQY
CDR3 length: 12; J gene: TRBJ1-1; V gene: TRBV12-5; D gene: NA; CDR3 protein: ASGSTGTYTEAF
CDR3 length: 14; J gene: TRBJ2-1; V gene: TRBV2; D gene: TRBD2; CDR3 protein: ASSERGLAGGNEQF
CDR3 length: 9; J gene: TRBJ2-3; V gene: TRBV29-1; D gene: NA; CDR3 protein: SVGGPDTQY
CDR3 length: 12; J gene: TRBJ1-6; V gene: TRBV12-3/TRBV12-4; D gene: NA; CDR3 protein: ASRADSYNSPLH
CDR3 length: 13; J gene: TRBJ2-2; V gene: TRBV12-3/TRBV12-4; D gene: TRBD1; CDR3 protein: ASSSGTGGTGELF
CDR3 length: 13; J gene: TRBJ2-5; V gene: TRBV20-1; D gene: NA; CDR3 protein: SATAEGRNQETQY
CDR3 length: 12; J gene: TRBJ1-5; V gene: TRBV12-3/TRBV12-4; D gene: NA; CDR3 protein: ATRRDPSNQPQH
CDR3 length: 13; J gene: TRBJ1-5; V gene: TRBV6-5; D gene: NA; CDR3 protein: ASSSGTARNQPQH
CDR3 length: 12; J gene: TRBJ2-4; V gene: TRBV12-3/TRBV12-4; D gene: NA; CDR3 protein: ASSFGGAKNIQY
CDR3 length: 13; J gene: TRBJ2-2; V gene: TRBV6-4; D gene: TRBD1; CDR3 protein: ASSAGTGGTGELF
CDR3 length: 14; J gene: TRBJ2-3; V gene: TRBV19; D gene: NA; CDR3 protein: ASIGALGGVMDTQY
CDR3 length: 11; J gene: TRBJ1-2; V gene: TRBV28; D gene: NA; CDR3 protein: ASSSLLDRGYT
CDR3 length: 11; J gene: TRBJ1-5; V gene: TRBV27; D gene: NA; CDR3 protein: ASSLSIGQPQH
CDR3 length: 12; J gene: TRBJ1-5; V gene: TRBV12-3/TRBV12-4; D gene: TRBD1; CDR3 protein: ASRKTGPGQPQH
CDR3 length: 12; J gene: TRBJ1-2; V gene: TRBV19; D gene: NA; CDR3 protein: ASTRGSELYGYT